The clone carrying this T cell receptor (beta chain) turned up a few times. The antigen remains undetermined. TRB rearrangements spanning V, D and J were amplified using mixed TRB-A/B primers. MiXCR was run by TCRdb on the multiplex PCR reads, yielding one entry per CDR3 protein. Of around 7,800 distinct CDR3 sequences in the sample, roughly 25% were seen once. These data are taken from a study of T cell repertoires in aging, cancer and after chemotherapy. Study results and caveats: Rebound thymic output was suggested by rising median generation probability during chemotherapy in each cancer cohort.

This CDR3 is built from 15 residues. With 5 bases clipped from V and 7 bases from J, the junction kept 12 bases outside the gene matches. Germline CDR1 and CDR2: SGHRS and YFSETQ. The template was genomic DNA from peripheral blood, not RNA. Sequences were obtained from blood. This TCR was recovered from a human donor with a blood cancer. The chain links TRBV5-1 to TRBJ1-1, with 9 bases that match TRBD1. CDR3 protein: CASSSLPRDRVEAFF. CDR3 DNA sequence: TGCGCCAGCAGTTCACTTCCTCGGGACAGGGTTGAAGCTTTCTTT.